These 13 T cell receptor beta chains came from one sample sequenced in a study of beta chain features in type 1 diabetes. Expressed TCRB transcripts were sequenced after all isolated RNA was converted to cDNA. The assay was immunoSEQ multiplex PCR, and TCRdb's table has in-frame clones only and misses some. The repertoire holds some 200,000 clones, with 11% as singletons. Sample: central memory CD4+ T cells from blood. The source is a man aged 18 to 29 in good health.

The chain joins TRBV6-1 to TRBJ1-5; tentatively, D is TRBD1 (5 bases). The CDR3 loop spans 13 amino acids. The V gene's germline CDR1 is MNHNS and CDR2 SASEGT. The ends were cut back, 3 bases at V and 4 bases at J, with 7 bases in the middle. CDR3 DNA sequence: TGTGCCAGCAGTGATCGGGGGAATCAGCCCCAGCATTTT. This codes for CASSDRGNQPQHF.

V gene TRBV5-6 combines with J gene TRBJ2-1; TRBD1 matches 9 bases. Per the germline V gene, CDR1 is SGHDT and CDR2 is YYEEEE. The CDR3 is made up of 19 amino acids. Trimming at V came to 4 bases and at J to 1 base, leaving 15 bases not matched to a gene. In DNA, the CDR3 is TGTGCCAGCAGCGCCCGGGACAGGGCCCTTGGCGGGTCCTACAATGAGCAGTTCTTC. It yields the protein CASSARDRALGGSYNEQFF.

The chain employs TRBV14 and TRBJ2-2; 7 bases line up with TRBD2. Trimming cost V 4 bases and J 7 bases; bases outside gene matches: 9. The CDR3 has 15 residues. CDR1 and CDR2 from the germline V gene are SGHDN and FVKESK. CDR3 amino acids: CASSPRGVEDGELFF. The CDR3 DNA sequence: TGTGCCAGCAGCCCCCGGGGGGTTGAGGACGGGGAGCTGTTTTTT.

J is TRBJ2-7 and V is TRBV29-1, with a tentative D call TRBD1 (6 bases). V was cut by 6 bases and J by 0 bases, with 18 bases left in between. Per the germline V gene, CDR1 is SQVTM and CDR2 is ANQGSEA. The CDR3 length is 15 residues. This CDR3 reads CSVGASGARSYEQYF. The CDR3 DNA follows: TGCAGCGTGGGGGCGAGTGGCGCCCGCTCCTACGAGCAGTACTTC.

This rearrangement joins TRBV5-1 to TRBJ2-4; possibly TRBD1 for D (5 bases). The CDR3 is 15 residues long. CDR1 is SGHRS and CDR2 is YFSETQ in the germline V gene. V was shortened by 3 bases and J by 1 base, with 11 bases between the two germline ends. For the CDR3, the DNA is TGCGCCAGCAGCTCCATTGCAGGGGCCAAAAACATTCAGTACTTC. It yields the protein CASSSIAGAKNIQYF.

The CDR3 reads CASSYGAPYEQYF. Written as DNA, the CDR3 is TGTGCCAGCAGCTATGGTGCCCCCTACGAGCAGTACTTC. The gene calls are TRBV5-4 and TRBJ2-7; D remains ambiguous. V was trimmed by 3 bases and J by 2 bases, leaving 9 bases between them. The CDR3 length is 13 residues. The germline CDR1 and CDR2 sequences are SGHNT and YYREEE (reference sequence).

There are a few counts of this clone. CDR3 sequence: CASSLSGRTYNEQFF. In nucleotides, the CDR3 is TGTGCCAGCAGCTTAAGTGGGAGGACCTACAATGAGCAGTTCTTC. The V gene is TRBV11-1, the J gene TRBJ2-1, with TRBD2 as a possible D gene (6 bases). Germline V gene lookup returns CDR1 SGHAT and CDR2 FQDESV (reference sequence). Trimming shortened V by 2 bases and J by 2 bases, and 10 bases separated the two germline ends. This CDR3 has 15 residues.

The chain employs TRBV11-2 and TRBJ1-5; D is unresolved. Germline-derived CDR1 and CDR2 are SGHAT and FQNNGV. This CDR3 is built from 15 residues. V was cut by 0 bases and J by 5 bases, with 11 bases left in between. The CDR3: CASSLDRNAHQPQHF. The CDR3 DNA reads TGTGCCAGCAGCTTAGATAGGAACGCTCATCAGCCCCAGCATTTT.

This clone has only a few counts. The chain employs TRBV7-2 and TRBJ2-7, with D possibly TRBD1 on 5 matching bases. The CDR3 runs to 13 residues. The V end was cut by 5 bases, the J end by 1 base, with 9 bases between. Per germline, CDR1 SGHTA and CDR2 FQGNSA. CDR3 in DNA: TGTGCCAGCAGCCCCAGGGTTTCCTACGAGCAGTACTTC. Protein: CASSPRVSYEQYF.

The chain joins TRBV4-1 to TRBJ2-5; D is unresolved. The V end lost 2 bases, the J end lost 1 base, and 11 bases lay between the germline ends. Per the germline V gene, CDR1 is MGHRA and CDR2 is YSYEKL. The CDR3 contains 15 residues. Here the CDR3 reads CASSQFPAGQETQYF. The CDR3 DNA follows: TGCGCCAGCAGCCAATTTCCGGCAGGCCAAGAGACCCAGTACTTC.

This clone came up a few times. The chain links TRBV11-3 to TRBJ2-5, with D hard to call. The CDR3 extends over 14 amino acids. Between the trimmed V and J ends, which lost 5 bases and 4 bases, there was a span of 14 bases. Germline V CDR1 and CDR2: SGHNT, YENEEA. Here the CDR3 reads CASSPPGRPETQYF. The CDR3 nucleotides are TGTGCCAGCAGCCCCCCGGGCAGGCCAGAGACCCAGTACTTC.

This clone was recorded at least ten times. CDR3: CAWGIGQGGETQYF. In DNA, the CDR3 is TGTGCCTGGGGCATTGGACAGGGAGGCGAGACCCAGTACTTC. V gene TRBV30 combines with J gene TRBJ2-5; 8 nucleotides line up with TRBD1. This CDR3 comprises 14 residues. Germline trimming cut 5 bases from V and 5 bases from J; bases unmatched to any gene: 10. The V gene's germline CDR1 is GTSNPN and CDR2 SVGIG (reference sequence). Filled out from reference TRBV30 and TRBJ2-5, the complete variable domain reads SQTIHQWPATLVQPVGSPLSLECTVEGTSNPNLYWYRQAAGRGLQLLFYSVGIGQISSEVPQNLSASRPQDRQFILSSKKLLLSDSGFYLCAWGIGQGGETQYFGPGTRLLVL.

This chain uses TRBV4-1 with TRBJ2-7; D is unclear. V lost 0 bases, J lost 2 bases, and 8 bases lay in between. Looked up from germline, CDR1 is MGHRA and CDR2 is YSYEKL. This CDR3 spans 14 amino acids. The CDR3, as DNA: TGCGCCAGCAGCCAAGAATATGTTGCCTACGAGCAGTACTTC. Translated: CASSQEYVAYEQYF.